The 23 T cell receptor beta chains given below trace back to one sample, sequenced in a study of PD-1 blockade in classical Hodgkin lymphoma. The time point is: cycle 4 day 1 (C4D1), after five to seven weeks of nivolumab. All patients relapsed after autologous stem cell transplantation, and brentuximab vedotin exposure varied. Researchers report purifying CD4+ T cells from thawed PBMCs by magnetic negative selection. Repertoires were generated with immunoSEQ multiplex PCR, while TCRdb's copy carries only in-frame clones and drops some. Of 20,000 to 25,000 clones listed, under 75% are singletons. The sequences come from CD4+ T cells from blood, collected before the fourth cycle of nivolumab. The origin of the receptors is a human donor with classical Hodgkin lymphoma.

V and J are TRBV7-2 and TRBJ2-7; TRBD1 is a possible D gene (6 bases). The CDR3 runs 13 residues. CDR1 SGHTA and CDR2 FQGNSA come from the germline V gene. The V and J ends lost 5 bases and 2 bases respectively, with 10 bases between them. CDR3 sequence reads: CASSPRTAYEQYF. In DNA form, the CDR3 reads TGTGCCAGCAGCCCGCGGACAGCCTACGAGCAGTACTTC. Together with reference TRBV7-2 and TRBJ2-7, the CDR3 gives the full variable domain: GAGVSQSPSNKVTEKGKDVELRCDPISGHTALYWYRQSLGQGLEFLIYFQGNSAPDKSGLPSDRFSAERTGGSVSTLTIQRTQQEDSAVYLCASSPRTAYEQYFGPGTRLTVT.

This clone was detected a few times. This specimen includes other DNA sequences encoding the same CDR3. The chain has TRBV5-1 and TRBJ1-1; D might be TRBD1 (6 bases). CDR3 length: 14 residues. V lost 0 bases, J lost 2 bases, and 8 bases lay in between. The germline V gene encodes CDR1 SGHRS and CDR2 YFSETQ. The CDR3 loop reads CASSLGGPNTEAFF. The CDR3 DNA follows: TGCGCCAGCAGCTTGGGGGGGCCCAACACTGAAGCTTTCTTT. Variable domain in full (rest from reference TRBV5-1 and TRBJ1-1): KAGVTQTPRYLIKTRGQQVTLSCSPISGHRSVSWYQQTPGQGLQFLFEYFSETQRNKGNFPGRFSGRQFSNSRSEMNVSTLELGDSALYLCASSLGGPNTEAFFGQGTRLTVV.

The V call is TRBV7-9, the J call TRBJ2-3, with 8 nucleotides matching TRBD1. Germline CDR1 SEHNR, CDR2 FQNEAQ (reference sequence). V was pared by 5 bases and J by 3 bases, with 7 bases of the junction left unmatched. The CDR3 runs 15 residues. Here the CDR3 DNA reads TGTGCCAGCAGCCCGAGACAGGGGTGGACAGATACGCAGTATTTT. This gives the protein CASSPRQGWTDTQYF.

The chain joins TRBV10-1 to TRBJ1-3; 9 positions agree with TRBD1. With V trimmed by 6 bases and J by 4 bases, 22 bases remained unmatched. Germline V gene lookup returns CDR1 WNHNN and CDR2 SYGVQD (reference sequence). This CDR3 has 20 residues. CDR3 in DNA: TGCGCCAGCAGCGATACAGAAACCGGGACAGGGCCAGAATGCGGAAACACCATATATTTT. Translated, it gives CASSDTETGTGPECGNTIYF.

This clone occurred a few times. This chain uses TRBV2 with TRBJ1-2; D gene ambiguous. This CDR3 has 15 amino acids. CDR1 is SNHLY, CDR2 FYNNEI, per germline. V was trimmed by 6 bases and J by 0 bases, leaving 14 bases between them. The chain's CDR3 is CASSDSFRPNYGYTF. The CDR3, as DNA: TGTGCCAGCAGCGATTCGTTCAGGCCTAACTATGGCTACACCTTC.

The chain links TRBV27 to TRBJ1-2, with TRBD1 identical over 8 bases. V lost 4 bases, J lost 4 bases, and 2 bases stayed unmatched. The CDR3 runs 13 residues. Germline CDR1 reads MNHEY; CDR2 reads SMNVEV (reference sequence). CDR3 sequence (DNA): TGTGCCAGCAGTTGGGACAGGACCTATGGCTACACCTTC. The encoded protein is CASSWDRTYGYTF.

The chain is built from TRBV4-3 and TRBJ1-2; TRBD1 matches at 8 bases. Germline lookup yields CDR1 LGHNA and CDR2 YSLEER. CDR3 size: 16 residues. Trimming took 0 bases from V and 4 from J; bases not matched to a gene: 7. In DNA form, the CDR3 reads TGCGCCAGCAGCCAAGATGGGACAGGCGAGAGCTATGGCTACACCTTC. It specifies CASSQDGTGESYGYTF.

The V call is TRBV15, the J call TRBJ1-1; D remains unclear. The germline V and J ends were trimmed by 5 bases and 8 bases, with 15 bases remaining between them. The CDR3 runs 13 residues. Germline V gene lookup returns CDR1 LNHNV and CDR2 YYDKDF (reference sequence). The DNA for the CDR3 is TGTGCCACCAGCGGTACTCCCCGTGGGGAAGCTTTCTTT. It encodes CATSGTPRGEAFF.

The chain recombines TRBV7-2 with TRBJ2-1; D call uncertain. Germline assignment: CDR1 SGHTA and CDR2 FQGNSA. Trimming cost V 2 bases and J 12 bases, with 20 bases left between them. This CDR3 region has 15 residues. The CDR3 coding sequence is TGTGCCAGCAGCTTACCCCCGAACGGGCCAACCCCGCAGTTCTTC. Translated, it gives CASSLPPNGPTPQFF.

This chain links TRBV10-2 with TRBJ1-6; D not resolved. The CDR3 is 12 residues long. Trimming removed 3 bases from V and 13 bases from J, with 10 bases in between. In germline, CDR1 is WSHSY, CDR2 SAAADI. The DNA for the CDR3 is TGCGCCAGCAGTGAACCTAATGGGCCCCTCCACTTT. Translating it yields CASSEPNGPLHF.

The rearrangement links TRBV4-2 to TRBJ1-6; D remains ambiguous. CDR1 and CDR2 from the germline V gene are LGHNA and YNFKEQ. The CDR3 runs to 17 residues. V dropped 0 bases and J dropped 9 bases, with 18 bases sitting between them. CDR3 in DNA: TGTGCCAGCAGCCAAGATCAGTGGGTGGAGGGAGGTTCACCCCTCCACTTT. Protein: CASSQDQWVEGGSPLHF.

The rearrangement links TRBV28 to TRBJ2-5, with 9 bases fitting TRBD1. The CDR3 runs to 16 residues. The junction had 9 bases not matched to a gene; V was cut back by 4 bases and J by 3 bases. Germline-derived CDR1 and CDR2 are MDHEN and SYDVKM. The DNA for the CDR3 is TGTGCCAGCAGTTCCTGGGGACAGGGTACCAAAGAGACCCAGTACTTC. Translation gives CASSSWGQGTKETQYF.

The gene calls are TRBV15 and TRBJ1-5, with D possibly TRBD1 on 5 matching bases. The CDR3 spans 14 residues. V was cut by 4 bases and J by 0 bases, with 7 bases left in between. The germline V gene has CDR1 LNHNV and CDR2 YYDKDF (reference sequence). CDR3 amino acids: CATSKGLSNQPQHF. Written as DNA, the CDR3 is TGTGCCACCAGCAAGGGACTTAGCAATCAGCCCCAGCATTTT. Together with reference TRBV15 and TRBJ1-5, the CDR3 gives the full variable domain: DAMVIQNPRYQVTQFGKPVTLSCSQTLNHNVMYWYQQKSSQAPKLLFHYYDKDFNNEADTPDNFQSRRPNTSFCFLDIRSPGLGDTAMYLCATSKGLSNQPQHFGDGTRLSIL.

This sequence joins TRBV6-1 and TRBJ2-7; D remains unclear. The CDR3 is made up of 12 amino acids. Germline assignment: CDR1 MNHNS and CDR2 SASEGT. Between the trimmed V and J ends, which lost 6 bases and 2 bases, there was a span of 8 bases. The CDR3 DNA reads TGTGCCAGCAGCCCCGGTCCCTACGAGCAGTACTTC. Its protein product is CASSPGPYEQYF.

The J gene is TRBJ2-2, the V gene TRBV5-1; 7 bases fit TRBD1. This CDR3 has 16 amino acids. Germline loops: CDR1 SGHRS, CDR2 YFSETQ. Trimming cost V 4 bases and J 4 bases; bases outside gene matches: 10. CDR3 DNA: TGCGCCAGCAGCCAGCGGACAGGCCGAGGCACCGGGGAGCTGTTTTTT. Translated: CASSQRTGRGTGELFF.

This clone showed up just once. This chain connects TRBV19 to TRBJ2-7, with 12 bases matching TRBD2. The V segment lost 2 bases and the J segment 5 bases; nucleotides outside the gene matches: 7. From germline, CDR1 is LNHDA and CDR2 SQIVND (reference sequence). This CDR3 spans 16 amino acids. The CDR3 here is CASSISVLAGGNEQYF. The DNA for the CDR3 is TGTGCCAGTAGTATATCGGTCCTAGCGGGGGGGAACGAGCAGTACTTC.

This sequence joins TRBV5-1 and TRBJ1-1; a possible D gene is TRBD1 (5 bases). The CDR3 is 12 residues long. V lost 5 bases, J lost 4 bases, and 9 bases lay in between. Germline CDR1 SGHRS, CDR2 YFSETQ. CDR3 region: CASRSGGTEAFF. Here the CDR3 DNA reads TGCGCCAGCAGGAGTGGGGGCACTGAAGCTTTCTTT.

The rearrangement joins TRBV7-3 to TRBJ2-2; no clear D. V was trimmed by 0 bases and J by 2 bases, leaving 1 base between them. There are 13 residues in the CDR3. Germline V gene data show CDR1 as SGHTA and CDR2 as FQGTGA. The CDR3 here is CASSLTNTGELFF. CDR3 nucleotides: TGTGCCAGCAGCTTAACTAACACCGGGGAGCTGTTTTTT.

This chain joins TRBV19 and TRBJ1-1, with TRBD1 matching over 7 bases. V gave up 8 bases and J gave up 0 bases; unmatched junction bases: 15. Germline V CDR1 and CDR2: LNHDA, SQIVND (reference sequence). The CDR3 totals 17 residues. In DNA, the CDR3 is TGTGCCAGTCGCCGGGACAGAGCTACATCGATGAACACTGAAGCTTTCTTT. Its protein is CASRRDRATSMNTEAFF.

This rearrangement joins TRBV6-5 to TRBJ1-2; D gene ambiguous. Germline assignment: CDR1 MNHEY and CDR2 SVGAGI. The CDR3 runs 13 residues. Trimming cost V 4 bases and J 6 bases, with 12 bases left between them. CDR3 DNA: TGTGCCAGCAGTTTTGGGAGTCAGGATGGCTACACCTTC. Protein sequence: CASSFGSQDGYTF.

The rearrangement uses TRBV6-5 and TRBJ2-3; D perhaps matches TRBD1 (5 bases). V was trimmed by 7 bases and J by 4 bases, leaving 12 bases between them. CDR1 MNHEY and CDR2 SVGAGI come from the germline V gene. The CDR3 covers 13 residues. The CDR3 region has the DNA TGTGCCAGCACCCAGGGCTGGCCAGATACGCAGTATTTT. Its protein product is CASTQGWPDTQYF.

The V and J genes are TRBV28 and TRBJ1-4; TRBD1 is a possible D gene (5 bases). Germline lookup yields CDR1 MDHEN and CDR2 SYDVKM. V was cut by 7 bases and J by 0 bases, with 9 bases left in between. The CDR3 consists of 14 residues. The CDR3: CASIDSATNEKLFF. CDR3 in DNA: TGTGCCAGCATCGACAGTGCAACTAATGAAAAACTGTTTTTT.

The rearrangement joins TRBV29-1 to TRBJ1-2, with D possibly being TRBD1 (5 bases). Germline-derived CDR1 and CDR2 are SQVTM and ANQGSEA. The CDR3 has 14 residues. V gave up 4 bases and J gave up 3 bases, with 15 bases separating them. This chain's CDR3 is CSVGALWGDYGYTF. In DNA form, the CDR3 reads TGCAGCGTTGGGGCCCTTTGGGGGGACTATGGCTACACCTTC. The whole variable domain, filled in from reference TRBV29-1 and TRBJ1-2, reads SAVISQKPSRDICQRGTSLTIQCQVDSQVTMMFWYRQQPGQSLTLIATANQGSEATYESGFVIDKFPISRPNLTFSTLTVSNMSPEDSSIYLCSVGALWGDYGYTFGSGTRLTVV.